This T cell receptor (beta chain) was sequenced in a study of a mutant IDH1 vaccine in newly diagnosed glioma. Overall study findings and caveats: The study observed vaccine-induced immune responses in 93.3% of patients.

Only in-frame clones appear in the TCRdb table, and some are missing; sequencing was by immunoSEQ multiplex PCR. The repertoire holds about 54,000 clones, roughly 80% seen once, with roughly 18% in the top ten. Notes on this clone: The antigen is not known.

Time point of the sample: baseline, week 1 (first vaccination visit). Treatment defined: pre-vaccination baseline after standard-of-care therapy. This sequence was found in a man aged 18 to 30 with glioma. Sequences were derived from PBMCs, sampled from a glioma patient treated with radiotherapy, temozolomide or both.

In nucleotides, the CDR3 is TGTGCCAGCACCACGGGGGGGGACCCTAACTATGGCTACACCTTC. This codes for CASTTGGDPNYGYTF. The V gene is TRBV7-9, the J gene TRBJ1-2, with a tentative D call TRBD1 (5 bases). The V gene's germline CDR1 is SEHNR and CDR2 FQNEAQ (reference sequence). Trimming pared 7 bases from V and 0 bases from J, leaving 15 bases between. CDR3 length equals 15 residues.